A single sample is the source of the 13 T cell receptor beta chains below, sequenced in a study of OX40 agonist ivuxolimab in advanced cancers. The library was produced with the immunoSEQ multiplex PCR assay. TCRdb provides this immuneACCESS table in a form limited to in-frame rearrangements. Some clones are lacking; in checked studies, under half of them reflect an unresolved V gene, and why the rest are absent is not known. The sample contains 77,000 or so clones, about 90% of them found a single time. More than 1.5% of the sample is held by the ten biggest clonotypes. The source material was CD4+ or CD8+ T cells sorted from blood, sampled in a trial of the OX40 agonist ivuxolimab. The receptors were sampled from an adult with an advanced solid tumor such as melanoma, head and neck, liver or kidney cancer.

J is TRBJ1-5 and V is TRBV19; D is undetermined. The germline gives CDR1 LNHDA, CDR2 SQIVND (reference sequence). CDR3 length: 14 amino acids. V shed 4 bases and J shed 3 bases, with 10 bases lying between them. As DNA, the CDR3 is TGTGCCAGTAGTACTTACTCTGCCAATCAGCCCCAGCATTTT. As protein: CASSTYSANQPQHF.

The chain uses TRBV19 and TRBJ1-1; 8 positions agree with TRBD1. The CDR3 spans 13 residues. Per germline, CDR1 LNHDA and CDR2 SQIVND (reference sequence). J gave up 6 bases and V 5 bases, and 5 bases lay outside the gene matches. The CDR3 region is CASSHRGSSEAFF. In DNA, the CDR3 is TGTGCCAGTAGTCACAGGGGGTCTTCTGAAGCTTTCTTT.

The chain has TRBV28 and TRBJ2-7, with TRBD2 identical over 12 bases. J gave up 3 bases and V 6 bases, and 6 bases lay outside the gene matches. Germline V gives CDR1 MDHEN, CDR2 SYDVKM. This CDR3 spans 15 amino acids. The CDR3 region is CASSPGTSGLYEQYF. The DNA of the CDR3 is TGTGCCAGCAGCCCCGGGACTAGCGGGCTCTACGAGCAGTACTTC.

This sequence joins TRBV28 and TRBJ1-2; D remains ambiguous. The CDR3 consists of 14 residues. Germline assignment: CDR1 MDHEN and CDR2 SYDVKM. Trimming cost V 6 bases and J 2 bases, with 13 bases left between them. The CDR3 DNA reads TGTGCCAGCAGAACAACGTTAGGGAACTATGGCTACACCTTC. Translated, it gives CASRTTLGNYGYTF.

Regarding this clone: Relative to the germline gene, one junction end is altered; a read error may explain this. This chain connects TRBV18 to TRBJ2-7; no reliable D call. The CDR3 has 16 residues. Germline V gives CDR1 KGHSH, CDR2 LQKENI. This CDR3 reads CASSPPLVDSLLEQYF. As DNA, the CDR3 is TGTGCCAGCTCCCCACCCTTAGTAGATTCCCTTTTGGAGCAGTACTTC.

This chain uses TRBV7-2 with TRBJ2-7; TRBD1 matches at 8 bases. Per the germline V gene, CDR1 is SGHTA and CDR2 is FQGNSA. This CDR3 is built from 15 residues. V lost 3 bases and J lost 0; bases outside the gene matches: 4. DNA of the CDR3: TGTGCCAGCAGCTTTGACAGGGGACTCTCCTACGAGCAGTACTTC. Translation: CASSFDRGLSYEQYF.

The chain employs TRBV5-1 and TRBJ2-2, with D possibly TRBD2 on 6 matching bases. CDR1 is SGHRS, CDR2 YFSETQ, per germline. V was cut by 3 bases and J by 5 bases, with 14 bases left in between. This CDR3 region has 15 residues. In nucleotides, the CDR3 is TGCGCCAGCAGCTCCGGGACTCCCAGTACCGGGGAGCTGTTTTTT. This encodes CASSSGTPSTGELFF.

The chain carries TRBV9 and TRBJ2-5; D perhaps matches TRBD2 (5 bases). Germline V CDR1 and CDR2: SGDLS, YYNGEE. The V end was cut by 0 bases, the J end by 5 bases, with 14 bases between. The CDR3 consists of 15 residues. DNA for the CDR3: TGTGCCAGCAGCGTAGGGGCTAGCAATGGGGAGACCCAGTACTTC. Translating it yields CASSVGASNGETQYF. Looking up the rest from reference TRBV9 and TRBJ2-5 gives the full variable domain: DSGVTQTPKHLITATGQRVTLRCSPRSGDLSVYWYQQSLDQGLQFLIQYYNGEERAKGNILERFSAQQFPDLHSELNLSSLELGDSALYFCASSVGASNGETQYFGPGTRLLVL.

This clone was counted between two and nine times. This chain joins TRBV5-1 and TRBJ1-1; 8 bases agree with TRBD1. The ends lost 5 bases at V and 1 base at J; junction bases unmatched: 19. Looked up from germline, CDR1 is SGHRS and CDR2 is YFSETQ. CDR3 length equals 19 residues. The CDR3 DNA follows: TGCGCCAGCAGACCAAAGGAATCACCCTACAGGGGGAAGAACACTGAAGCTTTCTTT. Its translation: CASRPKESPYRGKNTEAFF.

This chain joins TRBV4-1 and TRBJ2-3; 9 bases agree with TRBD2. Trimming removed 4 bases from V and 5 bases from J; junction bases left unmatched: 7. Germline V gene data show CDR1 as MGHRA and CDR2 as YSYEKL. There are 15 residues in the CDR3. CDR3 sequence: CASSRLADWGDTQYF. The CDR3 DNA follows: TGCGCCAGCAGCCGACTAGCGGACTGGGGAGATACGCAGTATTTT.

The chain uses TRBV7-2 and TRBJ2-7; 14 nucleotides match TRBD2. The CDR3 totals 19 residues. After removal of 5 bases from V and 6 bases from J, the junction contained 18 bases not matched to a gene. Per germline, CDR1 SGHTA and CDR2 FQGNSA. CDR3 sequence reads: CASSERLWTSGGKVREQYF. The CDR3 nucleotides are TGTGCCAGCAGCGAAAGACTATGGACTAGCGGGGGGAAGGTACGCGAGCAGTACTTC. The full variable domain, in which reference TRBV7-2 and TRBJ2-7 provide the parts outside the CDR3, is GAGVSQSPSNKVTEKGKDVELRCDPISGHTALYWYRQSLGQGLEFLIYFQGNSAPDKSGLPSDRFSAERTGGSVSTLTIQRTQQEDSAVYLCASSERLWTSGGKVREQYFGPGTRLTVT.

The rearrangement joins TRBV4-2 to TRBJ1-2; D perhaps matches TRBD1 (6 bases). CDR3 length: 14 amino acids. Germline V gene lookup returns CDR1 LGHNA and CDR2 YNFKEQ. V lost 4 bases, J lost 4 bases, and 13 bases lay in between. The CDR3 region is CASSPQDSSYGYTF. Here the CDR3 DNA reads TGTGCCAGCAGCCCCCAGGACAGTAGCTATGGCTACACCTTC.

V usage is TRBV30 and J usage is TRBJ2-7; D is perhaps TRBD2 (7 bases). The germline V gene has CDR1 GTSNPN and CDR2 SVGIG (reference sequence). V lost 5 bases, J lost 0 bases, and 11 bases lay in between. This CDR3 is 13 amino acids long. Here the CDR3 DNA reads TGTGCCTGGGCGGGGGCTAACTCCTACGAGCAGTACTTC. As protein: CAWAGANSYEQYF.